The T cell receptor (beta chain) described here comes from a study of spatial heterogeneity in lung cancer. Looking at the study overall: Patients with untreated early-stage non-small cell lung cancer, numbering more than 55, were the donors. Raw reads showed each unique TCR and UMI combination turning up more than ten times on average. Study-wide results and caveats: Ubiquitous expanded tumor TCRs showed up in blood more at resection than follow-up.

Every molecule of TCR cDNA had its own unique molecular identifier. TCRdb used MiXCR to reprocess the 5' RACE reads, holding one entry per CDR3 protein. The sample has 9,500 to 10,000 distinct CDR3 sequences; around 4.2% are singletons. A note on this clonotype: Its antigen is not known. A library prepared for alpha chains yielded this beta chain as an off-target read; its size is of little meaning.

Time point described: blood taken at disease recurrence. Without sorting, whole RNA was sequenced from tumor, nontumor lung or frozen PBMC. Germline CDR1 SGHRS, CDR2 YFSETQ. The CDR3 loop spans 13 amino acids. The ends were cut back, 0 bases at V and 3 bases at J, with 4 bases in the middle. The specimen comprised PBMCs, sampled at recurrence. The TCR was taken from a female donor with early-stage non-small cell lung cancer. V and J are TRBV5-1 and TRBJ1-5; D unresolved. This chain's CDR3 is CASSLGINQPQHF. CDR3 DNA sequence: TGCGCCAGCAGCTTGGGGATCAATCAGCCCCAGCATTTT.